A selection of T cell receptor beta chains follows, all from one sample in a study of blood T cell repertoires in COVID-19. TCRdb's copy holds only in-frame clones and misses some; the assay was immunoSEQ multiplex PCR. There are approximately 500,000 clones in the sample; over 75% occur only once, and around 1.9% lies in the top ten. The sample was PBMCs or T cells enriched from blood (not recorded which). The receptors here all came from a woman between 40 and 50 years old who had recovered from COVID-19. CDR3s leave out the opening cysteine and the closing phenylalanine or tryptophan.

V,J,CDR3
TRBV6-5,TRBJ1-2,ASSPSGHPNGYT
TRBV18,TRBJ1-3,ASSPPRLTSGNTIY
TRBV12-2,TRBJ1-1,ASRLENGGVTLNTEAF
TRBV25-1,TRBJ2-1,ATRRVGVNEQF
TRBV7-8,TRBJ1-5,ASSRKPGQGNQPQH
TRBV13,TRBJ2-2,ASSSLGGRGTGELF
TRBV6-2/TRBV6-3,TRBJ1-5,ASSYEGRQPQH
TRBV2,TRBJ2-2,ASRVEHTNTGELF
TRBV5-1,TRBJ1-5,ASSLGTGNQPQH
TRBV27,TRBJ1-1,ASSPTGLGSNTEAF
TRBV7-9,TRBJ2-7,ASTDPGASYEQY
TRBV6-5,TRBJ1-4,ASSNTGSDEKLF
TRBV25-1,TRBJ1-1,ASSGPNENRVGNTEAF
TRBV20-1,TRBJ1-2,SWTGDYGYT
TRBV2,TRBJ2-7,ASSEPREGSIRDSYEQY
TRBV11-2,TRBJ2-7,ASSLAGESYEQY
TRBV5-4,TRBJ2-2,ASEGGNTGELF
TRBV28,TRBJ1-4,ASSLLGTGGLTNEKLF
TRBV19,TRBJ1-1,ASGQGMNTEAF
TRBV10-2,TRBJ2-3,ASSEMRATRSLTDTQY
TRBV12-5,TRBJ1-1,ASGLPSMNTEAF
TRBV9,TRBJ1-1,ASTAFEEGNTEAF
TRBV3-1/TRBV3-2,TRBJ1-6,ASSLGQGASPLH
TRBV25-1,TRBJ2-3,ASSEWAGLTDTQY
TRBV11-2,TRBJ2-5,ASSWRQGTSGRALGTQY
TRBV6-1,TRBJ2-2,ASSEEGWTGDPGELF
TRBV9,TRBJ2-2,ASSHPSGAATGELF
TRBV5-1,TRBJ2-3,ASRRLAGTDTQY
TRBV11-3,TRBJ2-7,ASSLAYGQIYEQY
TRBV10-3,TRBJ1-3,AISEFLVSSGNTIY
TRBV9,TRBJ2-5,ASSAAKGTSGETQY
TRBV4-2,TRBJ1-5,ASSQERGGNQPQH